Below are 8 T cell receptor beta chains sequenced from a single sample in a study of T cell repertoires in cytomegalovirus infection. MiXCR, run by TCRdb on the reads, gives a single entry per CDR3 protein. The sample has 200,000 to 300,000 distinct CDR3 sequences; roughly an eighth are singletons. The sequenced sample consisted of PBMCs. These receptors all stem from a human donor in good health (CMV status not recorded). Some clones in this sample may be carry-over from other donors' samples.

The chain links TRBV25-1 to TRBJ2-3, with D possibly being TRBD2 (6 bases). The germline V gene encodes CDR1 MGHDK and CDR2 SYGVNS. CDR3 length: 15 amino acids. V gave up 6 bases and J gave up 1 base, with 14 bases separating them. Here the CDR3 reads CASSPRGIRTDTQYF. The CDR3 coding sequence is TGTGCCAGCAGCCCCCGGGGGATCCGCACAGATACGCAGTATTTT.

This clonotype was recorded many times. The rearrangement uses TRBV28 and TRBJ2-1; weak D call: TRBD2 (6 bases). The CDR3 runs 16 residues. The V gene's germline CDR1 is MDHEN and CDR2 SYDVKM. Trimming removed 5 bases at V and 0 bases at J, with 14 bases between. The DNA of the CDR3 is TGTGCCAGCAGTCCGATCCTAGCGATCTCCTACAATGAGCAGTTCTTC. Its translation: CASSPILAISYNEQFF.

This clonotype occurred a few times. The chain uses TRBV5-4 and TRBJ1-2; no clear D gene. Germline V gene sequence: CDR1 SGHNT, CDR2 YYREEE (reference sequence). CDR3 length equals 13 residues. The V end was cut by 4 bases, the J end by 8 bases, with 15 bases between. CDR3 residues: CASSPPNTGGYTF. The CDR3 bases are TGTGCCAGCAGCCCCCCTAATACTGGGGGCTACACCTTC.

Concerning this clonotype itself: This may come from a read error, since a much larger clone is one base off. The chain uses TRBV7-2 and TRBJ1-3; D gene uncertain. Germline CDR1 and CDR2: SGHTA and FQGNSA. The length of the CDR3 is 14 residues. CDR3 nucleotides: TGTGCCAGCACTGTCGGGAGCTCTGGAAGCACCATATATTTT. It is translated as CASTVGSSGSTIYF.

CDR3 bases: TGTGCCAGCAGGACAGGGATTGAAAGCAATCAGCCCCAGCATTTT. It translates to CASRTGIESNQPQHF. The rearrangement links TRBV6-1 to TRBJ1-5; 7 nucleotides line up with TRBD1. The CDR3 contains 15 residues. Germline assignment: CDR1 MNHNS and CDR2 SASEGT. The V gene end was trimmed by 6 bases and the J gene end by 1 base; junction bases not matched to a gene: 6.

This clonotype appeared many times. The rearrangement links TRBV7-2 to TRBJ1-5, with 7 nucleotides matching TRBD1. This CDR3 is built from 14 residues. The V gene's germline CDR1 is SGHTA and CDR2 FQGNSA. Trimming cost V 6 bases and J 15 bases; bases outside gene matches: 17. In DNA form, the CDR3 reads TGTGCCAGCAGTCCCCGGGGGGAGACAGGGCCCATGCATTTT. Amino acid sequence: CASSPRGETGPMHF. The full variable domain, with the rest looked up from reference TRBV7-2 and TRBJ1-5, is GAGVSQSPSNKVTEKGKDVELRCDPISGHTALYWYRQSLGQGLEFLIYFQGNSAPDKSGLPSDRFSAERTGGSVSTLTIQRTQQEDSAVYLCASSPRGETGPMHFGDGTRLSIL.

This clonotype showed up many times. This chain connects TRBV7-2 to TRBJ2-1; 7 bases match TRBD1. Germline lookup yields CDR1 SGHTA and CDR2 FQGNSA. V shed 4 bases, J shed 15 bases, and the junction held 12 bases outside the gene matches. The CDR3 covers 13 residues. The CDR3 DNA reads TGTGCCAGCAGCTCCGAGCCACAGGGGAGTCGGTTCTTC. It is translated as CASSSEPQGSRFF. The variable domain in full, completed from reference TRBV7-2 and TRBJ2-1, reads GAGVSQSPSNKVTEKGKDVELRCDPISGHTALYWYRQSLGQGLEFLIYFQGNSAPDKSGLPSDRFSAERTGGSVSTLTIQRTQQEDSAVYLCASSSEPQGSRFFGPGTRLTVL.

This clonotype showed up many times. The chain links TRBV6-1 to TRBJ2-7; D not resolved. Trimming shortened V by 7 bases and J by 4 bases, and 14 bases separated the two germline ends. CDR3 length: 13 residues. Per germline, CDR1 MNHNS and CDR2 SASEGT. The CDR3 sequence: CASTPDGRYEQYF. CDR3 coding DNA: TGTGCCAGCACCCCGGACGGCCGATACGAGCAGTACTTC.